The 28 T cell receptor beta chains presented below share a single source sample, sequenced in a study of Ad26.COV2.S vaccination and SARS-CoV-2 variants. Profiling relied on immunoSEQ multiplex PCR, and the TCRdb table lists in-frame clones only, not all of them. This sample yields fewer than 55,000 clones, of which about 83% are seen a single time; approximately 51% belongs to the top ten. Here the sequenced sample was peripheral blood, taken after recovery from COVID-19. These receptors were taken from a human donor who had recovered from COVID-19.

This clone appeared a single time. The CDR3 nucleotides read TGTGCCAGCAGCTTTGGACTAGCGGGACCTGGGGGCGAGCAGTACTTC. Its protein is CASSFGLAGPGGEQYF. The V call is TRBV11-2, the J call TRBJ2-7; 12 bases are shared with TRBD2. The CDR3 has 16 residues. The junction had 9 bases not matched to a gene; V was cut back by 3 bases and J by 6 bases. The germline V gene has CDR1 SGHAT and CDR2 FQNNGV.

The chain links TRBV5-1 to TRBJ2-2, with TRBD2 matching over 10 bases. The CDR3 length is 16 residues. In germline, CDR1 is SGHRS, CDR2 YFSETQ. V shed 4 bases and J 1 base; nucleotides not matched to a gene: 4. The CDR3 reads CASSPLAGGNTGELFF. CDR3 nucleotide sequence: TGCGCCAGCAGCCCTTTAGCGGGAGGGAACACCGGGGAGCTGTTTTTT.

The chain links TRBV5-1 to TRBJ1-1; unclear D gene. CDR3 size: 14 residues. Trimming left V 2 bases short and J 1 base short, with 9 bases between. Germline CDR1 is SGHRS and CDR2 is YFSETQ. The CDR3 DNA follows: TGCGCCAGCAGCTTTTCCCCGAGGAACACTGAAGCTTTCTTT. This sequence encodes CASSFSPRNTEAFF.

The chain uses TRBV9 and TRBJ2-1; D is possibly TRBD1 or TRBD2 (6 bases each). Germline CDR1 reads SGDLS; CDR2 reads YYNGEE. The CDR3 covers 15 residues. The V end lost 4 bases, the J end lost 9 bases, and 20 bases lay between the germline ends. This CDR3 is CASSPGIGGLVEQFF. CDR3 nucleotides: TGTGCCAGCAGCCCCGGGATCGGGGGCCTCGTTGAGCAGTTCTTC.

The chain recombines TRBV3-1 (or the pseudogene TRBV3-2) with TRBJ2-3; maybe TRBD2 (5 bases). CDR3 length: 14 residues. V was pared by 0 bases and J by 6 bases, with 10 bases between. Germline values: CDR1 LGHDT, CDR2 YNNKEL (reference sequence). Written as DNA, the CDR3 is TGTGCCAGCAGCCAAGACCCGGCGGGCGATACGCAGTATTTT. Residues: CASSQDPAGDTQYF.

This chain uses TRBV30 with TRBJ2-2; weak D call: TRBD1 (5 bases). Germline values: CDR1 GTSNPN, CDR2 SVGIG (reference sequence). Deletions cut 0 bases from V and 6 bases from J, with 17 bases between. The CDR3 length is 16 residues. The CDR3 loop is CAWSVGSVQVPGELFF. DNA for the CDR3: TGTGCCTGGAGTGTCGGATCGGTACAGGTCCCCGGGGAGCTGTTTTTT.

V is TRBV5-1 and J is TRBJ1-2, with TRBD1 identical over 7 bases. The CDR3 totals 14 residues. In germline, CDR1 is SGHRS, CDR2 YFSETQ. V dropped 0 bases and J dropped 4; count of bases not matched to a gene: 3. The DNA of the CDR3 is TGCGCCAGCAGCTTGGAGACAGGGAGCTATGGCTACACCTTC. Translating it yields CASSLETGSYGYTF.

This chain joins TRBV11-2 and TRBJ1-1, with D maybe TRBD1 (5 bases). Germline V gene data show CDR1 as SGHAT and CDR2 as FQNNGV. V was cut by 6 bases and J by 1 base, with 15 bases left in between. This CDR3 is built from 15 residues. The CDR3 nucleotides read TGTGCCAGCAGTGCGGTAAGGGGCAAGAACACTGAAGCTTTCTTT. The encoded protein is CASSAVRGKNTEAFF.

The V gene is TRBV6-5, the J gene TRBJ2-3, with TRBD1 matching 10 bases. The V segment lost 7 bases and the J segment 6 bases; nucleotides outside the gene matches: 4. Germline CDR1 and CDR2: MNHEY and SVGAGI. The CDR3 is 13 amino acids. CDR3 bases: TGTGCCAGCACCCGACAGGGGGCGGATACGCAGTATTTT. It yields the protein CASTRQGADTQYF.

The J gene is TRBJ2-2, the V gene TRBV30, with TRBD1 matching over 10 bases. The CDR3 consists of 17 residues. The junction had 7 bases not matched to a gene; V was cut back by 3 bases and J by 0 bases. Germline V gene data show CDR1 as GTSNPN and CDR2 as SVGIG (reference sequence). Written as DNA, the CDR3 is TGTGCCTGGAGGGACCCCGGACAGGGGGCGAACACCGGGGAGCTGTTTTTT. Protein sequence: CAWRDPGQGANTGELFF.

The chain uses TRBV11-3 and TRBJ2-2; D ambiguous. Trimming stripped 5 bases from V and 12 bases from J, with 13 bases between. This CDR3 has 12 residues. The V gene's germline CDR1 is SGHNT and CDR2 YENEEA. The CDR3 sequence: CASSIVPQKLFF. CDR3 nucleotides: TGTGCCAGCAGCATCGTCCCGCAGAAGCTGTTTTTT.

V gene TRBV2 combines with J gene TRBJ2-2; 8 nucleotides line up with TRBD1. Trimming took 5 bases from V and 4 from J; bases not matched to a gene: 6. This CDR3 region has 15 residues. Germline values: CDR1 SNHLY, CDR2 FYNNEI. The CDR3 is CASSQRQGITGELFF. In DNA form, the CDR3 reads TGTGCCAGCAGTCAGAGACAGGGGATCACCGGGGAGCTGTTTTTT.

The table lists this clone with a count of one. V usage is TRBV18 and J usage is TRBJ1-2; 10 positions match TRBD1. The CDR3 extends over 15 amino acids. Germline lookup yields CDR1 KGHSH and CDR2 LQKENI. The J segment lost 6 bases and the V segment lost 5 bases, leaving 9 bases of the junction unmatched. CDR3 sequence (DNA): TGTGCCAGCTCAGAAGGACAGGGGGACACTCATGGCTACACCTTC. Encoded protein: CASSEGQGDTHGYTF.

The J gene is TRBJ1-1, the V gene TRBV4-1; 7 bases fit TRBD1. Losses at the gene ends were 4 bases for V and 3 bases for J; bases not matched to a gene: 8. The CDR3 is 15 amino acids. Germline V CDR1 and CDR2: MGHRA, YSYEKL. CDR3 sequence: CASSRGQGGDTEAFF. The CDR3 DNA reads TGCGCCAGCAGCCGGGGGCAGGGGGGGGACACTGAAGCTTTCTTT.

The chain employs TRBV6-5 and TRBJ1-1; D not resolved. CDR3 length equals 13 residues. Trimming removed 7 bases from V and 1 base from J, with 10 bases in between. Per the germline V gene, CDR1 is MNHEY and CDR2 is SVGAGI. CDR3 coding DNA: TGTGCCAGCAAAGACTTATCGAACACTGAAGCTTTCTTT. Translated: CASKDLSNTEAFF.

The genes are TRBV27 and TRBJ1-4; 9 bases fit TRBD1. The trim removed 5 bases at V and 2 bases at J, leaving 3 bases unmatched. The germline CDR1 and CDR2 sequences are MNHEY and SMNVEV (reference sequence). The length of the CDR3 is 15 residues. The CDR3 coding sequence is TGTGCCAGCAGTCCACAGGGGGCCACTAATGAAAAACTGTTTTTT. The encoded protein is CASSPQGATNEKLFF.

This chain joins TRBV7-3 and TRBJ2-2; 7 bases align to TRBD1. Losses at the gene ends were 5 bases for V and 5 bases for J; bases not matched to a gene: 2. The CDR3 spans 13 residues. CDR1 and CDR2 from the germline V gene are SGHTA and FQGTGA. The CDR3 reads CASSRQGTGELFF. DNA for the CDR3: TGTGCCAGCAGCAGACAGGGAACCGGGGAGCTGTTTTTT.

In nucleotides, the CDR3 is TGTGCCAGCAGTGAAGGGGTTTACACTGAAGCTTTCTTT. Translation: CASSEGVYTEAFF. This chain connects TRBV6-1 to TRBJ1-1; D uncertain. Germline CDR1 reads MNHNS; CDR2 reads SASEGT. This CDR3 has 13 residues. With 1 base removed from V and 3 bases from J, the gap between germline ends came to 6 bases.

This clone was detected once. The J gene is TRBJ1-2, the V gene TRBV2; TRBD1 is a possible D gene (5 bases). The germline V gene encodes CDR1 SNHLY and CDR2 FYNNEI. CDR3 length: 12 amino acids. The V end lost 9 bases, the J end lost 6 bases, and 14 bases lay between the germline ends. As DNA, the CDR3 is TGTGCCAGTAGTCGACTAGGGGATGGCTACACCTTC. It encodes CASSRLGDGYTF.

The chain recombines TRBV28 with TRBJ1-1, with D possibly being TRBD1 (6 bases). The germline CDR1 and CDR2 sequences are MDHEN and SYDVKM. V gave up 4 bases and J gave up 0 bases, with 27 bases separating them. This CDR3 has 20 amino acids. In DNA form, the CDR3 reads TGTGCCAGCAGTTCCACCGACCCACAGGGCCCATTATTAATGAACACTGAAGCTTTCTTT. It specifies CASSSTDPQGPLLMNTEAFF. Based on the CDR3 plus reference TRBV28 and TRBJ1-1, the full variable domain is DVKVTQSSRYLVKRTGEKVFLECVQDMDHENMFWYRQDPGLGLRLIYFSYDVKMKEKGDIPEGYSVSREKKERFSLILESASTNQTSMYLCASSSTDPQGPLLMNTEAFFGQGTRLTVV.

The J gene is TRBJ2-7, the V gene TRBV5-6; TRBD2 aligns across 8 bases. Germline assignment: CDR1 SGHDT and CDR2 YYEEEE. The CDR3 spans 14 residues. With V trimmed by 4 bases and J by 2 bases, 5 bases remained unmatched. The CDR3 region has the DNA TGTGCCAGCAGCCCCCGGGGGGGGGCCTACGAGCAGTACTTC. It specifies CASSPRGGAYEQYF.

The CDR3 region is CASIPYLEGTEAFF. CDR3 bases: TGTGCCAGCATCCCATATCTGGAGGGGACTGAAGCTTTCTTT. This sequence joins TRBV6-5 and TRBJ1-1; weak D call: TRBD1 (5 bases). The germline V and J ends were trimmed by 7 bases and 5 bases, with 17 bases remaining between them. From germline, CDR1 is MNHEY and CDR2 SVGAGI. This CDR3 contains 14 residues.

The V and J genes are TRBV9 and TRBJ2-2; D is unclear. Per germline, CDR1 SGDLS and CDR2 YYNGEE. V was pared by 4 bases and J by 0 bases, with 10 bases between. CDR3 length equals 15 residues. CDR3 sequence (DNA): TGTGCCAGCAGCCGCAAAGGGACGAACACCGGGGAGCTGTTTTTT. Protein: CASSRKGTNTGELFF.

This chain links TRBV10-3 with TRBJ2-2; tentative D call: TRBD2 (6 bases). This CDR3 region has 15 residues. CDR1 is ENHRY, CDR2 SYGVKD, per germline. V gave up 0 bases and J gave up 6 bases, with 11 bases separating them. The CDR3 nucleotides are TGTGCCATCAGTGAGTCCGGAGGGTTAGCCGGGGAGCTGTTTTTT. Protein product: CAISESGGLAGELFF.

CDR3 nucleotide sequence: TGTGCCAGCAGACGGACTAGCGGGAGCTATGAGCAGTTCTTC. Translation: CASRRTSGSYEQFF. This chain links TRBV6-4 with TRBJ2-1, with 13 nucleotides matching TRBD2. CDR1 and CDR2 from the germline V gene are MRHNA and SNTAGT. V gave up 6 bases and J gave up 8 bases; unmatched junction bases: 4. CDR3 length: 14 residues.

The CDR3 DNA reads as TGCGCCAGCAGCTTCGGACAGTCCCCCGGCGTTGGCGGGGAGCTGTTTTTT. It translates to CASSFGQSPGVGGELFF. The V gene is TRBV5-1, the J gene TRBJ2-2; maybe TRBD1 (6 bases). The CDR3 length is 17 residues. Trimming removed 2 bases from V and 7 bases from J, with 21 bases in between. The germline gives CDR1 SGHRS, CDR2 YFSETQ.

The chain recombines TRBV3-1 (or the pseudogene TRBV3-2) with TRBJ2-1; no clear D. Germline CDR1 LGHDT, CDR2 YNNKEL (reference sequence). The CDR3 spans 14 residues. V was pared by 3 bases and J by 5 bases, with 11 bases between. For the CDR3, the DNA is TGTGCCAGCAGCCATTTTAACAGAGACAATGAGCAGTTCTTC. This encodes CASSHFNRDNEQFF.

This clone was counted between two and nine times. At one boundary the junction diverges from the germline segment, which might be a read error. The V and J genes are TRBV19 and TRBJ1-1; no clear D gene. Germline V gene data show CDR1 as LNHDA and CDR2 as SQIVND (reference sequence). CDR3 size: 13 residues. CDR3 DNA: TGTGCCAGTAGTCTAGACATCGTGCCTGAAGCTTTCTTT. Its translation is CASSLDIVPEAFF.